This entry features one T cell receptor beta chain sequence. What this receptor recognizes is not known. No much larger clone is present one base from it, and per-base qualities are unavailable. Repertoires were sampled multiple times during chemoradiotherapy, which allowed clonal expansion in the tumor microenvironment to be followed. The library was produced with the immunoSEQ multiplex PCR assay. Not all clones reach the TCRdb copy of this immuneACCESS table, which keeps in-frame sequences only. Checked studies attribute under half of the gap to unresolved V genes and leave the rest unexplained. The sample table contains about 68,000 clones; only one count was recorded for almost 90% of them. 4.2% of the sample is taken by the ten largest. This sample is part of a study of chemoradiotherapy in HPV16-positive cancers (dated by TCRdb to 2022 to 2024). Looking at the study overall: Candidate HPV-specific T-cell clones and common TCR motifs were defined by functional T-cell assays performed on cells from a couple of HPV16-positive patients. The study set out to ask whether T-cell immunity against the HPV oncoproteins E6 and E7 changes over the course of chemoradiotherapy and whether that immunity affects survival. Next, the candidate HPV-specific TCRs and motifs were followed in TCR repertoires from around 92 patients with HPV-related cancers.

Findings and caveats that apply to the study as a whole: The survival association was reported for HPV16-positive patients, and the functional definition of HPV-specific T cells was derived from only two HPV16-positive patients. Among HPV16-positive patients, expansion of HPV-responsive T cells during chemoradiotherapy was associated with better recurrence-free survival. Expansion of candidate HPV-specific clones and E7-related TCR motifs was observed in the tumor microenvironment during treatment, whereas no such expansion was observed for non-HPV-specific T cells.

The CDR3 covers 14 residues, taking in both the cysteine and the phenylalanine. Just CDR3 DNA is preserved here, 42 bases in frame from base 1. Taken from the germline V gene, the CDR1 and CDR2 loops are SGHRS and YFSETQ. V trim: 7 bases; J trim: 4 bases; unmatched bases: 7. The sample here was blood, taken from a patient who underwent chemoradiotherapy. The chain is assembled from TRBV5-1 and TRBJ2-3; the central 9 bases match TRBD2. The sequence was obtained from a human donor with HPV-associated anogenital cancer. The DNA sequence is as follows: TGCGCCAGCCGGCGGGAGGGGATGGCAGATACGCAGTATTTT. It is translated as CASRREGMADTQYF.